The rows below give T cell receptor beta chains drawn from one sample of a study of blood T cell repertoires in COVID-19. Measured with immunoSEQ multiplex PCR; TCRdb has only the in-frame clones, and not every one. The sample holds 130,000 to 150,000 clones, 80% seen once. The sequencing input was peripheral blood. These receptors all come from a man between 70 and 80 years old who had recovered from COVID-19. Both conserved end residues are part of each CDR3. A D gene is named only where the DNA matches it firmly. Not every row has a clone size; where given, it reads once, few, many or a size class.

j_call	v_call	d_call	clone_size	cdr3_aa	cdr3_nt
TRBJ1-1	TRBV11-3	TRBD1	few	CASSLQGANTEAFF	TGTGCCAGCAGCCTTCAGGGGGCAAACACTGAAGCTTTCTTT
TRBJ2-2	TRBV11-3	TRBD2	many	CASSRTSGTGELFF	TGTGCCAGCAGTAGGACTAGCGGAACCGGGGAGCTGTTTTTT
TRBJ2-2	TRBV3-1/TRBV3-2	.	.	CASSQGTPGAGELFF	TGTGCCAGCAGCCAAGGGACCCCCGGGGCCGGGGAGCTGTTTTTT
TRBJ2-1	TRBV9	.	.	CASSVGGDIYNEQFF	TGTGCCAGCAGCGTAGGAGGAGATATCTACAATGAGCAGTTCTTC
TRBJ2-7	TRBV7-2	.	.	CASNARVSNYEQYF	TGTGCCAGCAACGCCAGGGTTTCAAACTACGAGCAGTACTTC
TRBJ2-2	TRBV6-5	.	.	CASRNTGPGELFF	TGTGCCAGCAGAAACACAGGGCCCGGGGAGCTGTTTTTT
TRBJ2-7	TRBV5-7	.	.	CASSLGDRAGIYEQYF	TGTGCCAGCAGCTTAGGGGATAGGGCGGGGATATACGAGCAGTACTTC
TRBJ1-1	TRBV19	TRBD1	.	CASSINRDRGSEGEAFF	TGTGCCAGTAGTATTAACCGGGACAGGGGGAGTGAGGGTGAAGCTTTCTTT
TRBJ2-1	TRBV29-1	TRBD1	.	CSVVGTGRDEQFF	TGCAGCGTTGTGGGGACAGGGCGGGATGAGCAGTTCTTC
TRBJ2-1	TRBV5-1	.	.	CASRQGYNEQFF	TGCGCCAGCAGACAGGGATACAATGAGCAGTTCTTC
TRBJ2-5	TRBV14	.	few	CASSQTRQFFQETQYF	TGTGCCAGCAGCCAAACCCGCCAGTTCTTTCAAGAGACCCAGTACTTC
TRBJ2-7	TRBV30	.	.	CAWGGLLRTGRYEQYF	TGTGCCTGGGGGGGGCTTCTGCGGACAGGCCGCTACGAGCAGTACTTC
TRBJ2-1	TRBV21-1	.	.	CASSKKKPVAPSYNEQFF	TGTGCCAGCAGCAAAAAAAAACCCGTCGCGCCCTCCTACAATGAGCAGTTCTTC
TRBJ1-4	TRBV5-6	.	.	CASSIRQPTNEKLFF	TGTGCCAGCAGCATAAGACAGCCAACTAATGAAAAACTGTTTTTT
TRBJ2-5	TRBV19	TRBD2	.	CASRLLAGEETQYF	TGTGCCAGTAGATTACTAGCGGGAGAAGAGACCCAGTACTTC
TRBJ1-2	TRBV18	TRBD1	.	CASSPLGQGTIYGYTF	TGTGCCAGCTCACCACTCGGACAGGGTACCATCTATGGCTACACCTTC
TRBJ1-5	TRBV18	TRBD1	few	CASSRDSDQPQHF	TGTGCCAGCTCAAGGGACAGCGATCAGCCCCAGCATTTT
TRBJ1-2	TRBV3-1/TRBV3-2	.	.	CASSQAGLLNYGYTF	TGTGCCAGCAGCCAAGCAGGGCTCCTTAACTATGGCTACACCTTC
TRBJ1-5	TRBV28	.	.	CASRSRGSASNQPQHF	TGTGCCAGCAGAAGCAGGGGTTCGGCAAGCAATCAGCCCCAGCATTTT
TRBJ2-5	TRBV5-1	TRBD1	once	CASSLDGTGATNPYF	TGCGCCAGCAGCTTGGATGGGACAGGGGCCACGAATCCGTACTTC
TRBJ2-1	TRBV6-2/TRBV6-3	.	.	CASSPPQGRSSYNEQFF	TGTGCCAGCAGCCCACCCCAGGGGCGGAGCTCCTACAATGAGCAGTTCTTC
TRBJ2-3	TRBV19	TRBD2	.	CASTKTSGVLTDTQYF	TGTGCCAGTACCAAGACTAGCGGGGTACTCACAGATACGCAGTATTTT
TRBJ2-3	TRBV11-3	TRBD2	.	CASSTAGGTDTQYF	TGTGCCAGCAGCACCGCGGGAGGCACAGATACGCAGTATTTT
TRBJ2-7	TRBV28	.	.	CASSLEGLAYSYEQYF	TGTGCCAGCAGTTTAGAAGGGCTAGCGTACTCCTACGAGCAGTACTTC
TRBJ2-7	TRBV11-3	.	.	CASSPTLEGRGLEQYF	TGTGCCAGCAGCCCCACCCTCGAGGGAAGAGGGCTCGAGCAGTACTTC
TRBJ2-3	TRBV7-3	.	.	CASSLRAGSPRDTQYF	TGTGCCAGCAGCTTAAGGGCAGGGTCGCCCCGGGATACGCAGTATTTT
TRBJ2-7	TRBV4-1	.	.	CASSQGSGYSAGAYEQYF	TGCGCCAGCAGCCAAGGATCCGGGTATAGCGCCGGGGCCTACGAGCAGTACTTC
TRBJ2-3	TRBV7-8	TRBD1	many	CASTPSTGNTDTQYF	TGTGCCAGCACCCCATCGACAGGGAACACAGATACGCAGTATTTT
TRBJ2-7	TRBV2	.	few	CASQIRLGRGYEQYF	TGTGCCAGCCAAATTAGACTGGGGAGAGGGTACGAGCAGTACTTC
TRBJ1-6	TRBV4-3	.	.	CASSQDRVSPLHF	TGCGCCAGCAGCCAAGACAGGGTTTCACCCCTCCACTTT
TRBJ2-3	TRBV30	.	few	CAWSPGTSTDTQYF	TGTGCCTGGAGCCCGGGGACTAGCACAGATACGCAGTATTTT
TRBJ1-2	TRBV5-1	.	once	CASSIALDREGGYTF	TGCGCCAGCAGCATTGCCCTAGATAGAGAGGGTGGCTACACCTTC
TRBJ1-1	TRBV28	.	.	CASITGVRGATEAFF	TGTGCCAGCATTACTGGGGTTCGGGGGGCCACTGAAGCTTTCTTT
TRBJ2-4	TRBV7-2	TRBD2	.	CASSLVGLAGGSQNIQYF	TGTGCCAGCAGCTTAGTCGGACTAGCGGGAGGCAGCCAAAACATTCAGTACTTC
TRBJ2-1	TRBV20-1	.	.	CSASKVVRKYNEQFF	TGCAGTGCTAGTAAGGTTGTCAGGAAATACAATGAGCAGTTCTTC
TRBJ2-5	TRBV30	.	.	CAWSGGPERETQYF	TGTGCCTGGAGTGGGGGGCCAGAGCGAGAGACCCAGTACTTC
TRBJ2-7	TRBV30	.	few	CAWRQLTYEQYF	TGTGCCTGGAGACAGCTCACCTACGAGCAGTACTTC
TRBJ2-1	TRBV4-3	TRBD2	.	CASSQVLRAGGNNEQFF	TGCGCCAGCAGCCAAGTTCTCCGAGCGGGAGGAAACAATGAGCAGTTCTTC
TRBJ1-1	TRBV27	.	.	CASSLAQALNTEAFF	TGTGCCAGCAGTTTAGCTCAGGCCTTGAACACTGAAGCTTTCTTT
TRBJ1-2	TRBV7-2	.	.	CASSLALGDKYGYTF	TGTGCCAGCAGCTTAGCTCTGGGGGACAAGTATGGCTACACCTTC
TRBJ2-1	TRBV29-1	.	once	CSVEPKSSYNEQFF	TGCAGCGTTGAACCTAAAAGCTCCTACAATGAGCAGTTCTTC
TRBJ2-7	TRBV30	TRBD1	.	CAWSVGTGFYEQYF	TGTGCCTGGAGTGTAGGGACAGGGTTCTACGAGCAGTACTTC
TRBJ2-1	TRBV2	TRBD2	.	CASSVTGGSYNEQFF	TGTGCCAGCAGTGTGACGGGAGGAAGCTACAATGAGCAGTTCTTC
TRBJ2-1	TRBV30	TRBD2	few	CALATSGIGNEQFF	TGTGCCCTAGCTACTAGCGGGATCGGGAATGAGCAGTTCTTC
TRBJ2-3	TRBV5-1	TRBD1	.	CASSLQGQGRTDTQYF	TGCGCCAGCAGCCTTCAAGGACAGGGTCGGACAGATACGCAGTATTTT
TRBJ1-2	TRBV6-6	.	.	CASSYSQVRPGDGYTF	TGTGCCAGCAGTTACAGTCAGGTCCGTCCGGGAGACGGCTACACCTTC
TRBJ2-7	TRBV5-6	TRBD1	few	CASSLGQGSSYEQYF	TGTGCCAGCAGCTTGGGACAGGGTAGCTCCTACGAGCAGTACTTC